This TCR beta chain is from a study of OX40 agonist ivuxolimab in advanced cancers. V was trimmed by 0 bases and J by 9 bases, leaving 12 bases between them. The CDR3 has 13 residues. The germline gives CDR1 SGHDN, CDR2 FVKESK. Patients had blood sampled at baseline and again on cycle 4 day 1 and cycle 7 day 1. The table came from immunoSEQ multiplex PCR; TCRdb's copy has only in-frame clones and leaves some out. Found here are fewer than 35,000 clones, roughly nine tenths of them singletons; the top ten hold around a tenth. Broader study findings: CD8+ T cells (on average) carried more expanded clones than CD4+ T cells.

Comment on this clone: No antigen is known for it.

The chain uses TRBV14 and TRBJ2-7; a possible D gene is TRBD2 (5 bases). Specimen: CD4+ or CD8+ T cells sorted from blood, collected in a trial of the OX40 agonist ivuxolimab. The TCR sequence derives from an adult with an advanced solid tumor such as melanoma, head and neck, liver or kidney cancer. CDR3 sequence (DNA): TGTGCCAGCAGCCAAGATGGCGGGCAGCGGCAGTACTTC. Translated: CASSQDGGQRQYF. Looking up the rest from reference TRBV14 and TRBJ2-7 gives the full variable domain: EAGVTQFPSHSVIEKGQTVTLRCDPISGHDNLYWYRRVMGKEIKFLLHFVKESKQDESGMPNNRFLAERTGGTYSTLKVQPAELEDSGVYFCASSQDGGQRQYFGPGTRLTVT.